This TCR beta chain was retrieved from a study of T-cell memory formation after mild COVID-19 (dated by TCRdb to about 2021). With regard to the full study: Most TCR sequence clusters were specific to one of the two donors. Two young, previously healthy adult volunteers made up the cohort, one male and one female. In a couple of donors, T-cell clones that expanded and contracted after mild COVID-19 were tracked by sequencing TCRalpha and TCRbeta repertoires over time. Study-level results and caveats: Whether the second-wave clones peaking on day 37 were SARS-CoV-2 specific was not confirmed. Balanced CD4/CD8 phenotypes were observed for clones contracting from day 15 to 85, whereas a bias towards CD4+ was observed for a second wave of clones expanding from day 15 to 37. The detection of some responding clones in pre-infection memory suggests that pre-existing cross-reactive memory T cells joined the SARS-CoV-2 response. The study covered only two mild cases, and larger cohorts including severe cases with pre-infection samples were considered necessary. Contracting CD4+ clones were found mainly in CM and EM memory subsets, while CD8+ clones were enriched in EMRA.

Note on this clonotype: It has no known antigen specificity. Base-call qualities are not available, and no considerably larger clone is one nucleotide away.

Looking up the germline V gene yields CDR1 MGHRA and CDR2 YSYEKL. Trimming takes 8 bases off V and 1 base off J; junction bases not matched to a gene: 4. The CDR3 measures 14 amino acids from cysteine to phenylalanine. Of all the DNA, just the CDR3 is kept, 42 bases in frame from base 1. For sequencing, an Illumina NovaSeq 6000 was employed. TCRalpha and TCRbeta cDNA libraries were built by 5'RACE with constant-segment primers, adding sample barcodes and unique molecular identifiers. RNA was extracted from every sample with Trizol reagent. The libraries were amplified in two PCR steps, and the second step added a second sample barcode and Illumina TruSeq adapters. Libraries were sequenced on an Illumina NovaSeq with 2 x 150 bp paired-end reads. Per the source publication's procedure: The reads were demultiplexed and collapsed into UMI-guided consensus sequences using migec v1.2.7. Using mixcr v2.1.11, UMI consensuses were aligned to TRA and TRB V and J templates and then assembled into clonotypes. Expanded or contracted clonotypes were those called significant by both edgeR and NoisET, with noise models trained on biological replicates. For edgeR calls, a false discovery rate-adjusted p below 0.01 and a log2 fold-change threshold of 1 were applied. PCA with hierarchical clustering of max-normalized trajectories of the 1000 most abundant clonotypes was used as exploratory dynamics analysis. Separately sequenced CD4+ and CD8+ repertoires were used to assign the CD4 or CD8 phenotype of responding clones. The raw public data were reprocessed by TCRdb itself: fastp quality trimming at Q25, MiXCR clonotype calling, in-frame beta chains only. Each entry merges the rows of one CDR3 protein and shows their most common DNA and genes. The V and J calls come from TCRdb's annotation, not from the publication. Recorded for this sample are approximately 350,000 distinct CDR3 sequences; 10% to 15% of them occurred a single time. Of the sample, roughly a fifth falls within the top ten clones.

Ficoll-Paque density gradient centrifugation was used to isolate PBMCs. This sequence originates from a man between 18 and 35 years old who had mild COVID-19 (a few samples of this study predate the infection). The sample titles of this study are shuffled in the database, so cell type and time point are left out; the donor was told from shared clones. The chain is assembled from TRBV4-1 and TRBJ2-3; 9 junctional bases match TRBD1. The sequenced material came from PBMCs or a T cell subset sorted from them (not recorded which). In nucleotide form, the sequence is TGCGCCAGCGGTCGGACAGGGGGCACAGATACGCAGTATTTT. It is translated as CASGRTGGTDTQYF.